This T cell receptor (beta chain) was sequenced for a study of PD-L1 blockade in urothelial cancer. At the level of the study: Prior regimens of chemotherapy numbered 0 to 3 per patient. General study points: Larger 3-week expansion of tumor-associated blood clones was seen in durable-benefit patients. Where pretreatment blood TCR clonality fell below the median, better survival was predicted.

Concerning this clone itself: Its antigen is not known.

Regarding time point: pretreatment peripheral blood. Some clones are missing from TCRdb's copy, which holds only in-frame ones; the method was immunoSEQ multiplex PCR. The table shows about 43,000 clones, with more than 75% occurring only once. The CDR3 is 16 amino acids. Looked up from germline, CDR1 is LNHNV and CDR2 is YYDKDF (reference sequence). The V gene lost 0 bases and the J gene lost 2 bases, with 13 bases spanning the gap. The gene calls are TRBV15 and TRBJ1-1, with D possibly being TRBD1 (5 bases). The source material was PBMCs, sampled around atezolizumab (anti-PD-L1) treatment. The clonotype originates from a man between 60 and 75 years old with urothelial cancer. The DNA for the CDR3 is TGTGCCACCAGCAGAGAGACAGCAACCTTAAACACTGAAGCTTTCTTT. Translated, it gives CATSRETATLNTEAFF.